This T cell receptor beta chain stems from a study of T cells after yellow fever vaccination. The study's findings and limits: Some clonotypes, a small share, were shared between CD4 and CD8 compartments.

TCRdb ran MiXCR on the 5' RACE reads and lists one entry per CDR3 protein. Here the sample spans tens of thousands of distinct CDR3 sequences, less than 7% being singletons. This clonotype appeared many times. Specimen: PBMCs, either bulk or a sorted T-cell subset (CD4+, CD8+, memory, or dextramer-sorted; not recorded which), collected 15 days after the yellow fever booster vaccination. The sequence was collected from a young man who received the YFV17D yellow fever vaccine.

The CDR3 DNA is TGTGCCAGCAGCTCGGGACTAGCGGGAGTTCCACGCACAGATACGCAGTATTTT. The encoded protein is CASSSGLAGVPRTDTQYF. V is TRBV11-1 and J is TRBJ2-3, with 14 bases identical to TRBD2. In germline, CDR1 is SGHAT, CDR2 FQDESV (reference sequence). V lost 4 bases to trimming and J lost 1 base; unmatched junction nucleotides: 7. CDR3 length: 18 residues.